The TCR beta chain described here comes from a study of monozygotic twins with inflammatory bowel disease (dated by TCRdb to the late 2010s). Context from the whole study: A total of some 28 monozygotic twin pairs were included in the full study, comprising nine German pairs (four IBD-concordant, five IBD-discordant) and 19 IBD-discordant Danish pairs. Disease-associated traits were sought mainly through comparisons between IBD patients and their genetically identical healthy co-twins within discordant pairs. Each individual had, on average, about 151 000 unique TCRalpha sequences and 181 000 unique TCRbeta sequences available for analysis. Broad study findings and their caveats: The results gave no support for a single strong signal or clonotype linked to IBD. Distinction between different T cell subtypes could not be achieved in the analysis. A decrease in TCRbeta repertoire diversity, as measured by inverse Simpson index, was observed in IBD patients compared with their healthy co-twins. Background noise and inter-individual variability may have been introduced into the repertoires by the differing immunosuppressive treatments among patients. Concordant and discordant twins showed no difference in repertoire similarity, possibly because of limited statistical power. IBD patients shared fewer clonotypes with other individuals than healthy twins did, most markedly in patients showing signs of disease activity.

Library preparation used 5' RACE. For each TCR library, around 3,800 ng of total RNA was used. For each sample, cDNA synthesis with SMARTScribe reverse transcriptase was split into eight separate reactions. Unique molecular identifiers containing a 6-nucleotide sample barcode were introduced through template switching during cDNA synthesis. TCRalpha and TCRbeta cDNA was amplified by two nested PCRs of approximately 16 and 10 cycles, with bead purification after each PCR. Before amplification, the cDNA was treated with uracil DNA-glycosylase and purified using the QIAquick PCR purification kit. In the second PCR, Illumina TruSeq-compatible adapters and sample-specific barcodes were added. TapeStation and Qubit were used to check library quality and concentration, and around 4.5 ng of each library went into the pool. Sequencing of pooled libraries was carried out on an Illumina HiSeq2500 single-index Rapid Run using 2 x 100 bp reads and custom sequencing primers. The study's own analysis went as follows. MiGEC version 1.2.6 was used for UMI-based consensus assembly, which corrected PCR and sequencing errors. MiXCR version 2.1.1 was used for V(D)J alignment, clonotype assembly and CDR3 extraction. To normalise gene usage, clonotype sharing and MAIT/NKT TCR abundance, the analysis used the top 1000, 10 000 and 20 000 clonotypes per sample. Diversity was computed as the inverse Simpson index with the vegan R package after downsampling to 27 000 UMIs. Paired Mann-Whitney U tests were applied to discordant twin pairs, with Benjamini-Hochberg correction for multiple testing. TCRdb reprocessed the public reads and reports one entry per CDR3 protein sequence, without DNA. It is TCRdb's table, rather than the study itself, that gives the V and J calls and clone size. The sample has around 140,000 distinct CDR3 sequences on record. Of the sample, 0.95% to 1.5% is held by the ten largest clones.

Worth noting for this clonotype: No cognate antigen has been identified for it.

From each donor, a 2.5 ml peripheral blood sample was drawn into PAXgene tubes and stored at -80 degrees C. Without T cell sorting, total RNA was isolated from whole blood using the PAXgene blood miRNA kit on an automated QIAcube. Deep TCRalpha and TCRbeta repertoire profiling with unique molecular barcoding was performed on peripheral blood of monozygotic twin pairs concordant or discordant for inflammatory bowel disease. Smoking habits were recorded for all twin pairs, and each individual was classified as a current, former or never smoker. Reading from cysteine to phenylalanine, the CDR3 counts 12 amino acids. A DNA sequence was not provided. Based on the germline V gene, the CDR1 and CDR2 sequences are LGHNA and YNFKEQ.

The sample comprised blood. This receptor was identified in a human donor with ulcerative colitis or Crohn's disease, or a healthy co-twin of an affected twin (not recorded which). The chain uses TRBV4-2 and TRBJ2-7; TCRdb's D call of TRBD2 is untestable without DNA. The CDR3 is CASRGNYYEQYF.